This is a list of T cell receptor beta chains from one sample in a study of OX40 agonist ivuxolimab in advanced cancers. Data came from immunoSEQ multiplex PCR; TCRdb stores just in-frame clones and leaves some out. This table has tens of thousands of clones, about nine tenths appearing once. The sample in question was CD4+ or CD8+ T cells sorted from blood, obtained in a trial of the OX40 agonist ivuxolimab. These receptors were taken from an adult with an advanced solid tumor such as melanoma, head and neck, liver or kidney cancer. CDR3s include the opening cysteine and the closing phenylalanine or tryptophan. A D gene is named only where the DNA matches it firmly. The listing skips clone size in some rows; elsewhere it reads once, few, many or a size class.

V gene	D gene	clone size	CDR3 length	J gene	CDR3 protein	CDR3 DNA
TRBV18	TRBD2	once	15	TRBJ2-1	CASSSSGGSYNEQFF	TGTGCCAGCTCGTCTAGCGGGGGCTCCTACAATGAGCAGTTCTTC
TRBV29-1	TRBD1	NA	15	TRBJ2-1	CSVHVFRDRNNEQFF	TGCAGCGTTCACGTATTCCGGGACAGGAACAATGAGCAGTTCTTC
TRBV30	NA	NA	12	TRBJ1-3	CAWSRRPDTIYF	TGTGCCTGGAGTCGGCGTCCGGACACCATATATTTT
TRBV18	TRBD1	NA	16	TRBJ1-3	CASSPDRGSTGNTIYF	TGTGCCAGCTCACCGGACAGGGGGAGCACTGGAAACACCATATATTTT
TRBV28	NA	few	14	TRBJ1-6	CASRDALGGSPLHF	TGTGCCAGCAGGGACGCTCTCGGGGGATCACCCCTCCACTTT
TRBV6-5	TRBD1	NA	14	TRBJ1-1	CASTRTGGNTEAFF	TGTGCCAGCACCCGGACAGGGGGGAACACTGAAGCTTTCTTT
TRBV25-1	TRBD1	NA	15	TRBJ2-5	CASSEHRGEQETQYF	TGTGCCAGCAGTGAACACAGGGGAGAGCAAGAGACCCAGTACTTC
TRBV28	TRBD1	NA	14	TRBJ1-1	CASSTPGTGDEAFF	TGTGCCAGCAGTACCCCCGGGACAGGGGACGAGGCTTTCTTT
TRBV19	NA	NA	16	TRBJ2-2	CASSITPAANTGELFF	TGTGCCAGTAGTATCACGCCGGCAGCGAACACCGGGGAGCTGTTTTTT
TRBV28	TRBD1	few	16	TRBJ1-3	CASSPSDRRSGNTIYF	TGTGCCAGCAGTCCTTCGGACAGGAGATCTGGAAACACCATATATTTT
TRBV27	NA	NA	12	TRBJ2-3	CASSFSLGTQYF	TGTGCCAGCAGTTTCTCTCTAGGTACGCAGTATTTT
TRBV5-6	TRBD1	NA	14	TRBJ2-2	CASSAQGRTGELFF	TGTGCCAGCAGCGCACAGGGGAGAACCGGGGAGCTGTTTTTT
TRBV30	NA	NA	15	TRBJ2-7	CAWSQRAGSPYEQYF	TGTGCCTGGAGTCAACGGGCAGGTAGCCCCTACGAGCAGTACTTC
TRBV5-1	TRBD2	NA	15	TRBJ2-7	CASSFGLAAGYEQYF	TGCGCCAGCAGCTTCGGACTAGCCGCTGGCTACGAGCAGTACTTC
TRBV11-2	TRBD2	NA	15	TRBJ2-1	CASSWASGGSVEQFF	TGTGCCAGCAGCTGGGCGAGCGGGGGGTCTGTTGAGCAGTTCTTC
TRBV30	TRBD1	NA	13	TRBJ1-1	CAWTTGSPTEAFF	TGTGCCTGGACGACAGGGTCTCCGACTGAAGCTTTCTTT
TRBV6-6	NA	NA	12	TRBJ2-7	CASSQDSHEQYF	TGTGCCAGCAGTCAAGACAGCCACGAGCAGTACTTC
TRBV19	TRBD2	NA	15	TRBJ2-3	CASSRTSGGRDTQYF	TGTGCCAGTAGTCGGACTAGCGGGGGTCGAGATACGCAGTATTTT
TRBV7-3	NA	NA	13	TRBJ2-3	CASGASSTDTQYF	TGTGCCAGCGGCGCAAGTAGCACAGATACGCAGTATTTT
TRBV10-3	NA	NA	15	TRBJ1-3	CAISESLGDGNTIYF	TGTGCCATCAGTGAGTCATTGGGGGACGGAAACACCATATATTTT
TRBV30	NA	NA	12	TRBJ1-6	CAWSILLSPLHF	TGTGCCTGGAGTATTCTGCTTTCACCCCTCCACTTT
TRBV14	TRBD2	NA	16	TRBJ2-1	CASSPLAGGTYNEQFF	TGTGCCAGCAGCCCCCTAGCGGGAGGCACCTACAATGAGCAGTTCTTC
TRBV7-3	NA	once	14	TRBJ2-1	CASSPTPGPGEQFF	TGTGCCAGCAGCCCAACTCCGGGGCCGGGAGAGCAGTTCTTC
TRBV2	NA	NA	15	TRBJ2-1	CASSFETGSYNEQFF	TGTGCCAGCAGTTTCGAGACAGGCTCCTACAATGAGCAGTTCTTC
TRBV5-1	NA	NA	13	TRBJ2-2	CASSLTRGGELFF	TGCGCCAGCAGCTTGACCCGAGGGGGGGAGCTGTTTTTT
TRBV5-1	NA	NA	14	TRBJ2-2	CASSLGTLTGELFF	TGCGCCAGCAGCTTGGGGACGCTGACCGGGGAGCTGTTTTTT
TRBV7-3	TRBD2	NA	15	TRBJ2-5	CASSSGLAALETQYF	TGTGCCAGCAGCTCCGGACTAGCGGCCTTGGAGACCCAGTACTTC
TRBV11-3	TRBD1	once	13	TRBJ2-7	CASSLGTGYEQYF	TGTGCCAGCAGCTTAGGGACAGGCTACGAGCAGTACTTC
TRBV29-1	NA	once	13	TRBJ1-2	CSATGAPDYGYTF	TGCAGCGCGACGGGAGCCCCAGACTATGGCTACACCTTC
TRBV2	TRBD1	once	14	TRBJ1-1	CASSDRGLNTEAFF	TGTGCCAGCAGCGACAGGGGGTTGAACACTGAAGCTTTCTTT